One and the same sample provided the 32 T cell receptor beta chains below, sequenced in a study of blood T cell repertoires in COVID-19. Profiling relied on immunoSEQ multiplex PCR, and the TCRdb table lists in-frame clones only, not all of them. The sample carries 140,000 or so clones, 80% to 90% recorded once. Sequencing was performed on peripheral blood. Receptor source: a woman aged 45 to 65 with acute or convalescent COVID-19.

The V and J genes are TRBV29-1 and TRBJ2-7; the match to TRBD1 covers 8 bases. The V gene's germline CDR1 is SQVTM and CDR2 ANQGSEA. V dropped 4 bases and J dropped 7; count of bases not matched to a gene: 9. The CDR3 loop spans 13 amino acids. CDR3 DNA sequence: TGCAGCGTTGTGGGTCAGGGGGCTGGGGAGCAGTACTTC. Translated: CSVVGQGAGEQYF.

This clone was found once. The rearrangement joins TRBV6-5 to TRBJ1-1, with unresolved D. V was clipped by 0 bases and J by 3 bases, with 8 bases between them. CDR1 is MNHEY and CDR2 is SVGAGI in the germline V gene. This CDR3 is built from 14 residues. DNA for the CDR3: TGTGCCAGCAGTTACTCGCAGGCCGACACTGAAGCTTTCTTT. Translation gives CASSYSQADTEAFF.

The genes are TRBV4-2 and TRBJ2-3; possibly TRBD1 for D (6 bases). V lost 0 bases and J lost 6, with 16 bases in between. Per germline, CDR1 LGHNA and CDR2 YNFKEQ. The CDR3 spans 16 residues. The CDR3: CASSQDDRTPGDTQYF. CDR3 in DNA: TGTGCCAGCAGCCAAGACGACAGGACTCCGGGGGATACGCAGTATTTT.

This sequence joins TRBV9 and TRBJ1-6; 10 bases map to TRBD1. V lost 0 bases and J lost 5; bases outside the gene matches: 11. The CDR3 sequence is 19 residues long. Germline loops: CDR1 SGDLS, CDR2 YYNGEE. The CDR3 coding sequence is TGTGCCAGCAGCGTAGGTAGGGGAGGACAGGGGGAAAATAATTCACCCCTCCACTTT. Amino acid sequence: CASSVGRGGQGENNSPLHF.

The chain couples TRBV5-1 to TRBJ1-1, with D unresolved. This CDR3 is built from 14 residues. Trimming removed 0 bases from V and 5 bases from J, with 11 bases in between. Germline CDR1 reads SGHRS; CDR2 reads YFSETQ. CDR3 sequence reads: CASSLDGLWTEAFF. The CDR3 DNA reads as TGCGCCAGCAGCTTGGACGGTCTATGGACTGAAGCTTTCTTT.

CDR3 region: CASSVDSQPQHF. The CDR3 DNA reads TGTGCCAGCAGCGTAGACAGTCAGCCCCAGCATTTT. The chain employs TRBV7-9 and TRBJ1-5, with D possibly being TRBD1 (5 bases). The CDR3 has 12 residues. Germline V CDR1 and CDR2: SEHNR, FQNEAQ (reference sequence). V lost 5 bases to trimming and J lost 6 bases, with 8 bases between them.

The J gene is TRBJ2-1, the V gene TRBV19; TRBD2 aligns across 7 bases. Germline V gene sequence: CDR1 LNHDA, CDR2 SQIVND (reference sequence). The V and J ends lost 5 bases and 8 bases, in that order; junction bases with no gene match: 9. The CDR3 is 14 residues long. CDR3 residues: CASSSQRGIDEQFF. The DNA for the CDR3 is TGTGCCAGTAGTTCGCAGCGGGGAATCGATGAGCAGTTCTTC.

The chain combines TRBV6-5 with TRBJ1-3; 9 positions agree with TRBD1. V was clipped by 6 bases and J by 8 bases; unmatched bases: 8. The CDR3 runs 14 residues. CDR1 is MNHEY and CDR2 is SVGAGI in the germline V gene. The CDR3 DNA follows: TGTGCCAGCAGACCAGACAGGGGGACGTACACCATATATTTT. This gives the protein CASRPDRGTYTIYF.

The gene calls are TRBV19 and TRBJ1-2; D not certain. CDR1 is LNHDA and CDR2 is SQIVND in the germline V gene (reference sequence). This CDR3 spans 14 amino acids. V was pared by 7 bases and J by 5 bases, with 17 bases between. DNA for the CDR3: TGTGCCAGTAACACCATACCGGGTAGATATGGCTACACCTTC. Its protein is CASNTIPGRYGYTF.

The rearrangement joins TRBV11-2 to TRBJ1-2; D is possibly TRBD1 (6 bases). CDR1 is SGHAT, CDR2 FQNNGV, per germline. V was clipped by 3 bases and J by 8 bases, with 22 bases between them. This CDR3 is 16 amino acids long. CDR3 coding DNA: TGTGCCAGCAGCTTGGGTCGAGGCAGGGGCATCTGGGGCTACACCTTC. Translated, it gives CASSLGRGRGIWGYTF.

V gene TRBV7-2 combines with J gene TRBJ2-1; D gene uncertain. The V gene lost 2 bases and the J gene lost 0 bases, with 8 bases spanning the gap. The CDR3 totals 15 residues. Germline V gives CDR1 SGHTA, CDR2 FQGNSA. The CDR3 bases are TGTGCCAGCAGCTTAAGCCTGGTCTCCTACAATGAGCAGTTCTTC. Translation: CASSLSLVSYNEQFF. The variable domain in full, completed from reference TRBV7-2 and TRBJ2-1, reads GAGVSQSPSNKVTEKGKDVELRCDPISGHTALYWYRQSLGQGLEFLIYFQGNSAPDKSGLPSDRFSAERTGGSVSTLTIQRTQQEDSAVYLCASSLSLVSYNEQFFGPGTRLTVL.

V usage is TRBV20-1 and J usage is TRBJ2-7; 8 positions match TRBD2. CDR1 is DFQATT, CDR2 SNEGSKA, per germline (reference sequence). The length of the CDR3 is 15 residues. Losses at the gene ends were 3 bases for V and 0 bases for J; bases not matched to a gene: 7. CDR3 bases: TGCAGTGCTAGTTCGCCGGGACTAGACTCCTACGAGCAGTACTTC. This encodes CSASSPGLDSYEQYF.

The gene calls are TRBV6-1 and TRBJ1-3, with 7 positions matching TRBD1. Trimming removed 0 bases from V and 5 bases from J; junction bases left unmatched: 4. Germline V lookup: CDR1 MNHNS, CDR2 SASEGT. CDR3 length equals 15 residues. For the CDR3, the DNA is TGTGCCAGCAGTGAAGCGTCACAGGGGAGAAACACCATATATTTT. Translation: CASSEASQGRNTIYF.

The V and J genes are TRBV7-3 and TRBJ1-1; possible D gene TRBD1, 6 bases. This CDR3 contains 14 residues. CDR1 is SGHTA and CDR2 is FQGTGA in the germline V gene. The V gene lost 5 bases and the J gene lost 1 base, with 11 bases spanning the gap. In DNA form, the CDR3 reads TGTGCCAGCAGCCCAGTGGGGGCGAACACTGAAGCTTTCTTT. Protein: CASSPVGANTEAFF.

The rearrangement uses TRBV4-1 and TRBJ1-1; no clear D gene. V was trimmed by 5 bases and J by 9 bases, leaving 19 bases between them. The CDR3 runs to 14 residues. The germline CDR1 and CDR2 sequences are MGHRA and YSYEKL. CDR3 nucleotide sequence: TGCGCCAGCAGCGACGAAGAAGAGGGCAGGAAAGCTTTCTTT. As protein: CASSDEEEGRKAFF.

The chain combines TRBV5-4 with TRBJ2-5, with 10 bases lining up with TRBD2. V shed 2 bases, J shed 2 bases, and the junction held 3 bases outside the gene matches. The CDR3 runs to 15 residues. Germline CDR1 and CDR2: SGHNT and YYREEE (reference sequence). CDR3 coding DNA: TGTGCCAGCAGCTTATGGACTAGCGGACAAGAGACCCAGTACTTC. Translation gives CASSLWTSGQETQYF.

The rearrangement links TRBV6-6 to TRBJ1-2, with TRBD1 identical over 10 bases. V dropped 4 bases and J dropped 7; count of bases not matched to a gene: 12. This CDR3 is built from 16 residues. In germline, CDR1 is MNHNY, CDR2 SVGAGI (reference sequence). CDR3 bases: TGTGCCAGCAGTTCCCACCGACAGGGGGCCAAGGGTGGCTACACCTTC. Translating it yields CASSSHRQGAKGGYTF.

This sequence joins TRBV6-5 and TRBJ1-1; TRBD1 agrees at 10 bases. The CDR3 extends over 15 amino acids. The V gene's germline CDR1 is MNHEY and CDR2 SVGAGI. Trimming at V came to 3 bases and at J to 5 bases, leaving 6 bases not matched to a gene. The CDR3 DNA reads TGTGCCAGCAGTTATCCCGGACAGGGGGTAACTGAAGCTTTCTTT. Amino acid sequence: CASSYPGQGVTEAFF.

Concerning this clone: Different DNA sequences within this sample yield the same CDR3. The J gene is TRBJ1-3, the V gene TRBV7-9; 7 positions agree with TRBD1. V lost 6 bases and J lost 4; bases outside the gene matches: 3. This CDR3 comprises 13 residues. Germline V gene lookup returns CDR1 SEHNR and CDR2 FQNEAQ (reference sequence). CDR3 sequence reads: CASRTGAGNTIYF. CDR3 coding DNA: TGTGCCAGCAGAACAGGGGCCGGAAACACCATATATTTT.

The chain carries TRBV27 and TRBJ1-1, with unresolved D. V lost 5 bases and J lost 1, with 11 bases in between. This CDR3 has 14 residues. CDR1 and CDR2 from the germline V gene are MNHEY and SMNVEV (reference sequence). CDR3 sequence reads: CASSLQRGNTEAFF. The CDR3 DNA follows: TGTGCCAGCAGTCTACAGCGGGGGAACACTGAAGCTTTCTTT.

The CDR3: CASRRGEVGTGELFF. Here the CDR3 DNA reads TGTGCCAGTAGGCGGGGGGAAGTAGGGACCGGGGAGCTGTTTTTT. The chain combines TRBV19 with TRBJ2-2, with TRBD2 identical over 8 bases. The CDR3 covers 15 residues. V lost 6 bases, J lost 5 bases, and 8 bases stayed unmatched. Germline assignment: CDR1 LNHDA and CDR2 SQIVND (reference sequence).

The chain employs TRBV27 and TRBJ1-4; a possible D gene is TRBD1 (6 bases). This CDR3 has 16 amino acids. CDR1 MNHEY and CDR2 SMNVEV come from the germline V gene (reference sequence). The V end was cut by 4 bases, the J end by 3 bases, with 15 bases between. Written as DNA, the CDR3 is TGTGCCAGCAGTTCCCTTACAGGGTTTTCTAATGAAAAACTGTTTTTT. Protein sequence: CASSSLTGFSNEKLFF.

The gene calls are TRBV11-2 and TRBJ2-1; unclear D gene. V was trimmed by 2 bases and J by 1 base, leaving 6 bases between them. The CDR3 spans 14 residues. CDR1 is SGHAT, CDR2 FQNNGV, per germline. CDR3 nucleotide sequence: TGTGCCAGCAGCTTAACTGATTCCTACAATGAGCAGTTCTTC. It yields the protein CASSLTDSYNEQFF.

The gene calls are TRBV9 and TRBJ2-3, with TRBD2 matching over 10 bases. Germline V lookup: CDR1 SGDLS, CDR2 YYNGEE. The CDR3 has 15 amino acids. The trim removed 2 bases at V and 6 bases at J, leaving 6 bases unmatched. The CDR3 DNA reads TGTGCCAGCAGCGTCTCTAGCGGGGGCGCCGATACGCAGTATTTT. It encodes CASSVSSGGADTQYF. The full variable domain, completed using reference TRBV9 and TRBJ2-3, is DSGVTQTPKHLITATGQRVTLRCSPRSGDLSVYWYQQSLDQGLQFLIQYYNGEERAKGNILERFSAQQFPDLHSELNLSSLELGDSALYFCASSVSSGGADTQYFGPGTRLTVL.

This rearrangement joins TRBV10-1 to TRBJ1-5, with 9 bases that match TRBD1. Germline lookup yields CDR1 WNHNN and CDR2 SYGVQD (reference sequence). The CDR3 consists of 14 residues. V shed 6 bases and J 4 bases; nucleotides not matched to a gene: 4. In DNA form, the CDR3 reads TGCGCCAGCAGCACAGGGGGCCCTAATCAGCCCCAGCATTTT. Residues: CASSTGGPNQPQHF.

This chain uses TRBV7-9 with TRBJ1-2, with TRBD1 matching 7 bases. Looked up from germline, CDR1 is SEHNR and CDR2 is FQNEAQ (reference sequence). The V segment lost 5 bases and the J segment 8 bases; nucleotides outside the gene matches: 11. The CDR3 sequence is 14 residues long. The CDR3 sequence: CASSAGTEYGGYTF. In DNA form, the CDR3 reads TGTGCCAGCAGCGCCGGGACAGAGTATGGCGGCTACACCTTC.

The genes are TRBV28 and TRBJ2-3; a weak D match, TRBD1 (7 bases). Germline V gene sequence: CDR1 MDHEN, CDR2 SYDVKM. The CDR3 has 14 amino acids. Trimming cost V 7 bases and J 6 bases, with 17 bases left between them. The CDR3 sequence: CASITSGGLDTQYF. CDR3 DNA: TGTGCCAGCATCACTTCAGGGGGACTTGATACGCAGTATTTT.

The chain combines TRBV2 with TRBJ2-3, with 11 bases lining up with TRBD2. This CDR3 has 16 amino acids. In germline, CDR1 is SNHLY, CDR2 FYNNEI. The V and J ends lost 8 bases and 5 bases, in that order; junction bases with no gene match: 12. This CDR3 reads CASGTKLAGVIDTQYF. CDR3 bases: TGTGCCAGCGGAACCAAACTAGCGGGAGTCATAGATACGCAGTATTTT.

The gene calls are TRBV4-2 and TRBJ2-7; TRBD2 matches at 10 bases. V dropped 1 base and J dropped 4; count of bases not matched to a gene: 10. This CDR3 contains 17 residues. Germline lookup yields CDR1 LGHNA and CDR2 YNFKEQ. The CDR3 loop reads CASSQGAAGGFGYEQYF. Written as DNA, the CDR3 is TGTGCCAGCAGCCAAGGAGCAGCGGGAGGGTTTGGGTACGAGCAGTACTTC.

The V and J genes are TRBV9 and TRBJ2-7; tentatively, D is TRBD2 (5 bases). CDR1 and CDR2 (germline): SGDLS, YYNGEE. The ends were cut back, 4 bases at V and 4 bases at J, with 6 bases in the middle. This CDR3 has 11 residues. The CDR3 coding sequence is TGTGCCAGCAGCTGGGAGTACGAGCAGTACTTC. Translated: CASSWEYEQYF.

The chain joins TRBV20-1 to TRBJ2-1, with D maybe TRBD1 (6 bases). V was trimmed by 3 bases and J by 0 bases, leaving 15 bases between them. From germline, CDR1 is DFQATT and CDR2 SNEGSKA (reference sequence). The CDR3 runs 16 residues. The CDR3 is CSASGGSFRSYNEQFF. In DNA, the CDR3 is TGCAGTGCTAGTGGGGGCTCCTTTCGCTCCTACAATGAGCAGTTCTTC.

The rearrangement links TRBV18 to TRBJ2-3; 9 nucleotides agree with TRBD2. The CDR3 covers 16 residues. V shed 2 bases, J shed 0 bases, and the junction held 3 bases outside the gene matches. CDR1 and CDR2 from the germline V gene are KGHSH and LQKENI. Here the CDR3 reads CASSPSSGVSTDTQYF. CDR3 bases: TGTGCCAGCTCACCATCTAGCGGGGTGAGCACAGATACGCAGTATTTT.